This is a list of T cell receptor beta chains from one sample in a study of CXCR3-negative and CXCR3-positive naive CD8 T cells. TCRdb reprocessed the 5' RACE reads, with one entry per CDR3 protein and no DNA. The sample has around 81,000 distinct CDR3 sequences. The source material was naive CXCR3- CD8+ T cells from blood. Source of these receptors: a human donor in good health. Some clones in this sample may be carry-over from other donors' samples. CDR3s include the opening cysteine and the closing phenylalanine or tryptophan.

V gene	J gene	CDR3 protein
TRBV29-1	TRBJ1-2	CSAGTDFNYGYTF
TRBV9	TRBJ1-2	CASSTRAMGQGSDGYTF
TRBV20-1	TRBJ2-5	CSATRWGLADQETQYF
TRBV7-9	TRBJ1-1	CASSPQQGMNTEAFF
TRBV28	TRBJ2-5	CASSLPTGWETQYF
TRBV4-2	TRBJ2-1	CASSQLAGGPYNEQFF
TRBV7-9	TRBJ1-1	CASSMGQVPTEAFF
TRBV27	TRBJ2-3	CASSLRWGGLTDTQYF
TRBV7-7	TRBJ2-1	CASSPPGSNYNEQFF
TRBV7-3	TRBJ2-6	CASSLGDRPLSGANVLTF
TRBV20-1	TRBJ1-1	CSARPEYTEAFF
TRBV6-6	TRBJ1-1	CASSYSIGLSLEAFF
TRBV5-1	TRBJ2-3	CASSLAFGTDTQYF
TRBV11-3	TRBJ2-1	CASSLKRGVWNEQFF
TRBV5-1	TRBJ2-1	CASSLIPGQGVDNEQFF
TRBV29-1	TRBJ2-3	CSVEDPGLAVTDTQYF
TRBV28	TRBJ2-1	CASSFPRGGGSGEQFF
TRBV12-5	TRBJ2-7	CASGLAPSYEQYF
TRBV6-5	TRBJ2-5	CASSAGGLLETQYF
TRBV6-5	TRBJ2-1	CASSYPWDEQFF
TRBV19	TRBJ2-1	CASSLERVIFNEQFF
TRBV7-9	TRBJ1-2	CASSFSNVDIFGYTF
TRBV11-3	TRBJ1-1	CASSPRSGAEAFF
TRBV12-3/TRBV12-4	TRBJ2-1	CASSTRLAGDNEQFF
TRBV11-2	TRBJ1-2	CASSLGTAGDYGYTF
TRBV11-3	TRBJ1-1	CASSPLSPVNTEAFF
TRBV4-1	TRBJ1-5	CASSQGGTPSNQPQHF
TRBV7-6	TRBJ2-2	CASSPGWGLAGVNTGELFF
TRBV7-3	TRBJ2-3	CASSSVTRYITDTQYF
TRBV4-3	TRBJ1-1	CASSQEDREHVEAFF
TRBV6-6	TRBJ1-2	CASTVDRAVYTF
TRBV19	TRBJ1-1	CASSTLPGQMNTEAFF
TRBV7-8	TRBJ2-7	CASSLESGQGAHSYEQYF
TRBV12-3/TRBV12-4	TRBJ2-6	CASSLVSGANVLTF
TRBV20-1	TRBJ2-5	CSADDRTGGNGETQYF
TRBV12-3/TRBV12-4	TRBJ1-1	CASSWQVNTEAFF
TRBV2	TRBJ1-5	CASSHRGEGQPQHF
TRBV29-1	TRBJ1-3	CSVEGVGNTIYF
TRBV7-6	TRBJ2-3	CASSFGGGSTDTQYF
TRBV29-1	TRBJ2-7	CSVAPMRGTYEQYF
TRBV7-3	TRBJ2-2	CASSQTGSGTGELFF
TRBV10-1	TRBJ2-1	CASSGADEQFF
TRBV20-1	TRBJ2-1	CSARVGGSSSYEQYF
TRBV7-9	TRBJ2-7	CASSLSGSYEQYF
TRBV29-1	TRBJ2-3	CSVWAGELGDTQYF
TRBV7-8	TRBJ2-3	CASSTGLAGDTQYF
TRBV19	TRBJ2-1	CASSIDLDYLSSYNEQFF
TRBV19	TRBJ1-3	CASGTPGNTIYF
TRBV5-1	TRBJ2-3	CASSWDRGLSTDTQYF